Sequencing of this T cell receptor (beta chain) was carried out in a study of blood T cells in healthy people across ages. Primers used in a second PCR of about 6 to 11 cycles were a sample-barcoded 5' primer and a J-beta primer mix. Individual samples furnished no less than 3 million CDR3-containing paired-end reads apiece. TCRdb re-called the 5' RACE reads with MiXCR, one entry per CDR3 protein. Here the sample spans over 1,500,000 distinct CDR3 sequences, roughly 50% being singletons. Study-level findings and limits: Samples with more naive T cells showed higher observed beta diversity.

Per sample, at least 6 micrograms of total RNA were extracted. Germline V gene lookup returns CDR1 SQVTM and CDR2 ANQGSEA. V lost 2 bases to trimming and J lost 0 bases, with 13 bases between them. CDR3 length: 15 residues. Concerning this clonotype itself: Its antigen remains unknown.

The chain is built from TRBV29-1 and TRBJ1-2; D is perhaps TRBD1 (5 bases). The receptor was isolated from a woman aged 40-49 years in good health. The sequenced material came from blood. The CDR3 DNA is TGCAGCGTTGAAAGAGAAGACAGCGCTAACTATGGCTACACCTTC. Amino acid sequence: CSVEREDSANYGYTF.